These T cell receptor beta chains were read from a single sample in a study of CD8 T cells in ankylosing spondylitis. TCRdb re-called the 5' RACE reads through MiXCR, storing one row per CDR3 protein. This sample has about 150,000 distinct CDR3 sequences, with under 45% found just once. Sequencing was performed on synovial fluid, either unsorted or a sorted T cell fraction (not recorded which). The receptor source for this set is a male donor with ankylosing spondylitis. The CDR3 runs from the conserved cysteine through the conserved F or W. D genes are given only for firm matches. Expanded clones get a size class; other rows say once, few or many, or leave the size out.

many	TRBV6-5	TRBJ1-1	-	TGTGCCAGCAGCTACCAATGGAACACTGAAGCTTTCTTT	CASSYQWNTEAFF
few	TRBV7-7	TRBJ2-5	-	TGTGCTAGCAGCTTAGGATCTTCGGAGACCCAGTACTTC	CASSLGSSETQYF
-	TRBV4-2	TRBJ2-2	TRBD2	TGTGCCAGCAGCCAAGAAGCGACTAGCGCCGGGGAGCTGTTTTTT	CASSQEATSAGELFF
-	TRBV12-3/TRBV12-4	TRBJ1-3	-	TGTGCCAGCCCGGGGAACACCATATATTTT	CASPGNTIYF
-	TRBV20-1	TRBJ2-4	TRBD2	TGCAGTGCTCTTAGCGGGATACGCGTTAAAAACATTCAGTACTTC	CSALSGIRVKNIQYF
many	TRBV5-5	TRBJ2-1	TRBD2	TGTGCCAGCACCAACCCGGCGGGGGGCTACAATGAGCAGTTCTTC	CASTNPAGGYNEQFF
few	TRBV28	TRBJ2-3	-	TGTGCCAGCAGTTCCGATTTTCTCAGAGATACGCAGTATTTT	CASSSDFLRDTQYF
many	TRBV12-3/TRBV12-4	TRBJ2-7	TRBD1	TGTGCCAGCAGACCCGGGACAGGGGCTTGGGAGCAGTACTTC	CASRPGTGAWEQYF
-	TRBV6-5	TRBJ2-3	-	TGTGCCAGCAGTTACTCGACTACGCAGTATTTT	CASSYSTTQYF
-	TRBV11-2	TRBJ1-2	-	TGTGCCAGCAGCTTAGTCGGCGGAAACTATGGCTACACCTTC	CASSLVGGNYGYTF
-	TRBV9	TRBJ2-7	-	TGTGCCAGCAGCCAGGGGTCCTACTACGAGCAGTACTTC	CASSQGSYYEQYF
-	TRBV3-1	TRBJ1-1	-	TGTGCCAGCAGCCATTCCGAGATGAACACTGAAGCTTTCTTT	CASSHSEMNTEAFF
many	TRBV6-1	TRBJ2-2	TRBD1	TGTGCCAGCATTGTACAGGGGGCCAACACCGGGGAGCTGTTTTTT	CASIVQGANTGELFF
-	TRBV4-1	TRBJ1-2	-	TGCGCCAGCAGCCGGTACAGTTATAACTATGGCTACACCTTC	CASSRYSYNYGYTF
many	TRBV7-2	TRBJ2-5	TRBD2	TGTGCCAGCATCTCTGTAGCGGGAGTATCAGAGACCCAGTACTTC	CASISVAGVSETQYF
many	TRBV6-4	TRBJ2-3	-	TGTGCCAGCAGTCAGGACCCCCCGGGATCAGATACGCAGTATTTT	CASSQDPPGSDTQYF
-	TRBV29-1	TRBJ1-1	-	TGCAGCGTTGATGGGGGTTTAGGCACTGAAGCTTTCTTT	CSVDGGLGTEAFF
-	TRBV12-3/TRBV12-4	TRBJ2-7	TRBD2	TGTGCCAGCACCCCTAGCGGCAATTCCCGACCCTACGAGCAGTACTTC	CASTPSGNSRPYEQYF
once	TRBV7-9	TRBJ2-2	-	TGTGCCAGCAGCCCACGGATAACGGGTAACACCGGGGAGCTGTTTTTT	CASSPRITGNTGELFF
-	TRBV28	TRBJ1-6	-	TGTGCCAGCAGTTTCTATAGTTCACCCCTCCACTTT	CASSFYSSPLHF
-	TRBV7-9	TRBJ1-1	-	TGTGCCAGCAGCACCCCCCGGCGGCACACTGAAGCTTTCTTT	CASSTPRRHTEAFF
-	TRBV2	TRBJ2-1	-	TGTGCCAGCAGCGCGGGACCCTCCTACAATGAGCAGTTCTTC	CASSAGPSYNEQFF
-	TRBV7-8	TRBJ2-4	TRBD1	TGTGCCAGCAGCTTAGTTCCTCCGGGACAGTTAGCCAAAAACATTCAGTACTTC	CASSLVPPGQLAKNIQYF
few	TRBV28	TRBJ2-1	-	TGTGCCAGCAGTTCCCCCGAGACGCACCTTTACAATGAGCAGTTCTTC	CASSSPETHLYNEQFF
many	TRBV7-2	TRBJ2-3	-	TGTGCCAGCAGTCCTACTAGCAGTAGCACAGATACGCAGTATTTT	CASSPTSSSTDTQYF
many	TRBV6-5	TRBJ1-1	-	TGTGCCAGCAGTTACTCCCCGGGAGTGATGACTGAAGCTTTCTTT	CASSYSPGVMTEAFF
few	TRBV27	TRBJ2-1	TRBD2	TGTGCCAGCAGAACTGGACTAGCGTCCTACAATGAGCAGTTCTTC	CASRTGLASYNEQFF
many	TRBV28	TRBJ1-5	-	TGTGCCAGCAGTTTAAGCTTCCGTTTCGGGCCCCAGCATTTT	CASSLSFRFGPQHF
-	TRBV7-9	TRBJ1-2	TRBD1	TGTGCCAGCAGTCGACCCGGACAGGGACACTATGGCTACACCTTC	CASSRPGQGHYGYTF
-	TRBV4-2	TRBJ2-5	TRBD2	TGTGCCAGCAGCCAAGATTGGGCTAGCGGGGGGGCAGAGACCCAGTACTTC	CASSQDWASGGAETQYF
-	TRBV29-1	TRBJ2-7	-	TGCAGCGTAGGTATGTCCTACGAGCAGTACTTC	CSVGMSYEQYF
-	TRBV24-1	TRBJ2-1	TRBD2	TGTGCCACCAGTGACCGGTGGACTAGCGGCTCCTACAATGAGCAGTTCTTC	CATSDRWTSGSYNEQFF
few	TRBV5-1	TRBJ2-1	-	TGCGCCAGCAGCGCCTGGAGGTCAGGGTATGCCTACAATGAGCAGTTCTTC	CASSAWRSGYAYNEQFF